What follows is one TCR beta chain and its context. The antigen it recognizes is unknown. No base qualities exist here, and no much larger clone lies one base off it. The data derive from a study of T cells in Graves' hyperthyroidism and ophthalmopathy (dated by TCRdb to between 2019 and 2020). General notes on the study: Peripheral blood samples were taken at the time of initial diagnosis, prior to any treatment. To identify TCR V-J signatures that set the groups apart, the researchers used a discovery cohort of 100 patients, made up of 43 with Graves' ophthalmopathy and about 55 with stable Graves' hyperthyroidism. Prospective prediction of ophthalmopathy was tested in an independent validation cohort of 18 hyperthyroidism patients and 17 patients who later progressed to ophthalmopathy. The 100 discovery patients were divided at random into training and test sets in a 7:3 ratio. The study also compared thyroid tissue and blood T-cell repertoires from about 6 Graves' hyperthyroidism patients. After sampling, hyperthyroidism patients received methimazole starting at 30 mg daily, and ophthalmopathy patients received high-dose intravenous methylprednisolone. TCR Vbeta CDR3 sequencing of fewer than 150 peripheral blood samples (more than 40 ophthalmopathy, approximately 80 hyperthyroidism and approximately 17 progressor patients) is reported in the paper.

The CDR3 goes from the cysteine to the phenylalanine over 16 residues. The kept DNA is CDR3 alone, 48 bases in frame from the first base. The germline V gene gives CDR1 as MGHRA and CDR2 as YSYEKL. The V end loses 3 bases and the J end loses 1 base, and a stretch of 15 bases separates them. A patient counted as having stable Graves' hyperthyroidism if no progression to ophthalmopathy occurred over 18 months of follow-up. Hyperthyroidism patients were newly diagnosed, with disease duration under 2 months, and aged 18 to 65 years. Patients with uncontrolled infections, other autoimmune diseases, pregnancy or lactation were excluded. Diagnoses were based on clinical symptoms, serum thyroxine and TRAb, thyroid ultrasound and orbital computed tomography. PBMCs were isolated from approximately 10 ml of fresh peripheral blood by Ficoll-Paque density gradient centrifugation. Total RNA was extracted with Trizol reagent, and quality was checked on an Agilent 2100 Bioanalyzer.

The research as a whole found: Most expanded thyroid clonotypes (frequency above 0.001) were also detected in blood, suggesting blood repertoires may reflect thyroid immune responses. In validation, the model predicted progression to ophthalmopathy with around 71% sensitivity and approximately 74% specificity, a median of roughly seven months before onset. Sample size was not statistically predetermined, and investigators were not blinded to group allocation. In cross-validation, a model built on a 13 V-J signature told ophthalmopathy apart from stable hyperthyroidism with 85% to 90% sensitivity and about 81% specificity, and in testing the same model reached 80%/75%.

TCR beta CDR3 regions were amplified from RNA transcripts. A first-round RT-PCR of the TCR CDR3 used the HTBI primer set with the Qiagen OneStep RT-PCR kit. Libraries were constructed in a second round of multiplex PCR, after which size selection and purification were carried out. The libraries were sequenced on an Illumina HiSeq2000 using paired-end 100 bp reads. The authors processed their data as follows. SOAPnuke was used to process the raw data, throwing out any read that contained adapters or uncalled bases, had a mean Phred below 15, or lacked an exact constant-primer or identifier match. COPE v1.2.5 was used to merge the high-quality paired reads, and each unique nucleotide sequence was defined as a clonotype. MiTCR v1.1 was used to align the clonotypes against IMGT TRBV, TRBD and TRBJ reference segments. The analysis included only V-J combinations with a frequency above 0.0001, which together covered more than 99% of the repertoires. The TCS score was defined as F50 (clonal expansion) divided by E x V (chaos), with BLOSUM62-based TCRdist calculated between CDR3 peptides within each V-J. Welch's t-statistics and random forest reduced just over 500 V-J features to 13, which were used in a naive Bayes classifier (R e1071). TCRdb's own reprocessing of the public reads used fastp at Q25 and MiXCR and kept productive beta chains. Records with the same CDR3 protein are collapsed into one entry carrying the most frequent genes and DNA. The V and J calls come from TCRdb's annotation, not from the publication. The sample yields about 360,000 distinct CDR3 sequences; roughly 13% were counted once. 9.2% of the sample is in the top ten clones.

This receptor was identified in a woman aged 18-29 years with Graves' hyperthyroidism. This chain joins TRBV4-1 to TRBJ1-1; a weak D assignment points to TRBD1 (6 bases agree). Sequencing was carried out using blood. The DNA reads TGCGCCAGCAGCCATCCGCCCGGGACATGGAACACTGAAGCTTTCTTT. Its protein reads: CASSHPPGTWNTEAFF.